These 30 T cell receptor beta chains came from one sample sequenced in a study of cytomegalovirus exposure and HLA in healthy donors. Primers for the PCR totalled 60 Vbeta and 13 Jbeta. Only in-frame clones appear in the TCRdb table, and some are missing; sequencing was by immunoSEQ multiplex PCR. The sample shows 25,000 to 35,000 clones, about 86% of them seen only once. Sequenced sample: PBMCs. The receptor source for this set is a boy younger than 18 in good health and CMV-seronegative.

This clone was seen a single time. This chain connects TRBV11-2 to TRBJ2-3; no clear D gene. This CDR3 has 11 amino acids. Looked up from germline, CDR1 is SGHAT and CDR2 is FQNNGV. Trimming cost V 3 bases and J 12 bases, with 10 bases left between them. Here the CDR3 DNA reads TGTGCCAGCAGCTTTCATCTATTACAGTATTTT. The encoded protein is CASSFHLLQYF.

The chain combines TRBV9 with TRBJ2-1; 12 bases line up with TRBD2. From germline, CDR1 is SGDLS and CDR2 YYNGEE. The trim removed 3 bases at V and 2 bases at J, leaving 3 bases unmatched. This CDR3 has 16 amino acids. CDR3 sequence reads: CASSGPSGGAYNEQFF. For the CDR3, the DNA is TGTGCCAGCAGCGGACCTAGCGGGGGGGCCTACAATGAGCAGTTCTTC.

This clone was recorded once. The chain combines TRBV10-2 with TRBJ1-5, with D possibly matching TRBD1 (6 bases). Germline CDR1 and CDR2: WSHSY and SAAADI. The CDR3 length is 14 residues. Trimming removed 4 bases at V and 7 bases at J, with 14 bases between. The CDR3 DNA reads TGCGCCAGCAGTGCTTTGCGGGGGCAACAGCCCCAGCATTTT. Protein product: CASSALRGQQPQHF.

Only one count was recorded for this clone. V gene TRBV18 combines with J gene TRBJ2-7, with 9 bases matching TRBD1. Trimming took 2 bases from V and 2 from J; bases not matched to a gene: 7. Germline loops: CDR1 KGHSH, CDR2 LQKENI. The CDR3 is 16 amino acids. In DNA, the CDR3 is TGTGCCAGCTCACCAGTGGGGACAGGGAGCACCTACGAGCAGTACTTC. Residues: CASSPVGTGSTYEQYF.

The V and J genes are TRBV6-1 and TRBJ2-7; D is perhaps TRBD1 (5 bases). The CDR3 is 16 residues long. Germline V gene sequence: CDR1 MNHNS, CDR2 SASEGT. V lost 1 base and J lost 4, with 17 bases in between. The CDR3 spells CASSEGLGADFYEQYF. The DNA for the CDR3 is TGTGCCAGCAGTGAAGGGCTAGGGGCAGATTTTTACGAGCAGTACTTC.

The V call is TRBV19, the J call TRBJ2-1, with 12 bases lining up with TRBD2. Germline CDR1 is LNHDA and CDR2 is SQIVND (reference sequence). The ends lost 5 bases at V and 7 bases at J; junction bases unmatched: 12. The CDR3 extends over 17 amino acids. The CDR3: CASSRRTSGAGGNEQFF. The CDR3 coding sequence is TGTGCCAGTAGTCGGAGGACTAGCGGGGCTGGGGGGAATGAGCAGTTCTTC.

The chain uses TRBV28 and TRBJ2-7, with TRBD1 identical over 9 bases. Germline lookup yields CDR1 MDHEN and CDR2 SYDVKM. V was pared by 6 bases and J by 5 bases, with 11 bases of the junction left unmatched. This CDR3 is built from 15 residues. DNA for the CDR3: TGTGCCAGCAGGGGCGGGACAGGGACTTGGAACGAGCAGTACTTC. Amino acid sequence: CASRGGTGTWNEQYF.

CDR3 amino acids: CASSPRTSGGLKGETQYF. The CDR3 nucleotides read TGTGCCAGCAGCCCGCGGACTAGCGGGGGGTTAAAGGGGGAGACCCAGTACTTC. The rearrangement links TRBV9 to TRBJ2-5; TRBD2 matches at 14 bases. The CDR3 runs to 18 residues. V was clipped by 4 bases and J by 5 bases; unmatched bases: 13. The germline CDR1 and CDR2 sequences are SGDLS and YYNGEE.

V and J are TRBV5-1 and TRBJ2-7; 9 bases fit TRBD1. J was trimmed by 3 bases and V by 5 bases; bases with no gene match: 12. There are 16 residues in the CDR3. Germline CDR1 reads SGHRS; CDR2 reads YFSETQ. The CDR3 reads CASSPAPGQGYYEQYF. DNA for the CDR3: TGCGCCAGCAGTCCCGCTCCGGGACAGGGATACTACGAGCAGTACTTC.

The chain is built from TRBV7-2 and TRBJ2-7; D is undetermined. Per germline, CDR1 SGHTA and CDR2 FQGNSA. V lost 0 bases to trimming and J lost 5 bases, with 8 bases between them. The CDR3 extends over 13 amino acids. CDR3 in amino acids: CASSLASINEQYF. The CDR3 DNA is TGTGCCAGCAGCTTAGCTTCTATCAACGAGCAGTACTTC.

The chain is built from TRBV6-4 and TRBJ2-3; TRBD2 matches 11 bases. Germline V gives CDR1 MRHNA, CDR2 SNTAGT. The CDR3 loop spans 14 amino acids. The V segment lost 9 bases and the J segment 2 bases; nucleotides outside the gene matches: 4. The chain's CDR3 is CASATSGDTDTQYF. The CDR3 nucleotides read TGTGCCAGTGCGACTAGCGGGGACACAGATACGCAGTATTTT.

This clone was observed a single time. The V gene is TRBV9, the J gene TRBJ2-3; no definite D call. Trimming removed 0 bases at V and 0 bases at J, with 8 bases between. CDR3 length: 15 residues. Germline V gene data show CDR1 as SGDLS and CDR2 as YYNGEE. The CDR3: CASSVGLQSTDTQYF. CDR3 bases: TGTGCCAGCAGCGTAGGGTTGCAGAGCACAGATACGCAGTATTTT.

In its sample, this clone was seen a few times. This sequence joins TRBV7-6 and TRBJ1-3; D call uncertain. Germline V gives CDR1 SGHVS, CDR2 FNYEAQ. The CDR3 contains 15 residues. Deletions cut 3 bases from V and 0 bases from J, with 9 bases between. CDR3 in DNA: TGTGCCAGCAGCTTCGGGTCCAACTCTGGAAACACCATATATTTT. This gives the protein CASSFGSNSGNTIYF.

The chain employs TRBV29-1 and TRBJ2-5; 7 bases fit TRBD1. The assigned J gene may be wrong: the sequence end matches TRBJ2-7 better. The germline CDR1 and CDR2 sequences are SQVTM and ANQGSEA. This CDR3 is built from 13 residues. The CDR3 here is CSVEGDRPYEQYF. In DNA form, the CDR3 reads TGCAGCGTTGAGGGGGACAGACCCTACGAGCAGTACTTC.

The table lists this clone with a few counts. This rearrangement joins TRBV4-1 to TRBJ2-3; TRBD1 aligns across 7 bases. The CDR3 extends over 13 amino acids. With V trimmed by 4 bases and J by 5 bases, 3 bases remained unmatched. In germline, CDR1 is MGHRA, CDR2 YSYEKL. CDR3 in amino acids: CASSLRTGDTQYF. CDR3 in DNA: TGCGCCAGCAGCCTACGGACAGGAGATACGCAGTATTTT.

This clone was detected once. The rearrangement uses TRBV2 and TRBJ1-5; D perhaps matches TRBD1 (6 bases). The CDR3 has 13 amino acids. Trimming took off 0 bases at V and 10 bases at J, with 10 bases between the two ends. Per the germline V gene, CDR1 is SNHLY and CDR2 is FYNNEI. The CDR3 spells CASSEAGQTPQHF. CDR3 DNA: TGTGCCAGCAGTGAAGCCGGACAGACCCCCCAGCATTTT.

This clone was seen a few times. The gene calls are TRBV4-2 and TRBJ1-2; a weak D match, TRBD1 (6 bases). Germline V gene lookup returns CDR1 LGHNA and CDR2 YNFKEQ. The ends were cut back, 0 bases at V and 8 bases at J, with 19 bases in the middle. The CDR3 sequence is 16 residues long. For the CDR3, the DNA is TGTGCCAGCAGCCAAGATACCCAGGGGAGCTACGAGGGCTACACCTTC. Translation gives CASSQDTQGSYEGYTF.

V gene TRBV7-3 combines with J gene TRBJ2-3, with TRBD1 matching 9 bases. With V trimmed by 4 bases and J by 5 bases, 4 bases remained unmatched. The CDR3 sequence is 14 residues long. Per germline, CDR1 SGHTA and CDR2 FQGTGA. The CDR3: CASSWGQGGDTQYF. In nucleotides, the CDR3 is TGTGCCAGCAGCTGGGGACAGGGTGGAGATACGCAGTATTTT.

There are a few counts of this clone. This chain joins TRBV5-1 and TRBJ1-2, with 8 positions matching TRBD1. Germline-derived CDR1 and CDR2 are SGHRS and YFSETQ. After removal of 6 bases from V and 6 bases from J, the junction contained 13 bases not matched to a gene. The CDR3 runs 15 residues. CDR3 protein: CASTTGAVHRNGYTF. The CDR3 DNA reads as TGCGCCAGCACGACAGGGGCAGTACATCGGAATGGCTACACCTTC.

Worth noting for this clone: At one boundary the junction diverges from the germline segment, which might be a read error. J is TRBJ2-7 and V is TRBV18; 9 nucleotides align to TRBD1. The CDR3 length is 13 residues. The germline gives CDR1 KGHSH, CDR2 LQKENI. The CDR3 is CASSPQGASEQYF. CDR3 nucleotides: TGTGCCAGCTCCCCACAGGGGGCATCCGAGCAGTACTTC.

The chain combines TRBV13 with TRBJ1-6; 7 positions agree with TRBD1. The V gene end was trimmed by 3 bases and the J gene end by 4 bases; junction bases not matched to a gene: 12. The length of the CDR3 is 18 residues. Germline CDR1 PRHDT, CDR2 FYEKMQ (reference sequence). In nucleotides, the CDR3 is TGTGCCAGCAGCTTGATGAGGTCAGGGGGAGGATATAATTCACCCCTCCACTTT. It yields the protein CASSLMRSGGGYNSPLHF.

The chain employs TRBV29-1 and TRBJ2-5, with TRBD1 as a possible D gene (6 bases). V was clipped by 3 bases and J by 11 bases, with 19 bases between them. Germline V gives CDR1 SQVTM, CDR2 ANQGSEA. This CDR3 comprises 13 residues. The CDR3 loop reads CSVDVQGEWEQYF. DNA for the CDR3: TGCAGCGTTGACGTACAGGGAGAATGGGAGCAGTACTTC.

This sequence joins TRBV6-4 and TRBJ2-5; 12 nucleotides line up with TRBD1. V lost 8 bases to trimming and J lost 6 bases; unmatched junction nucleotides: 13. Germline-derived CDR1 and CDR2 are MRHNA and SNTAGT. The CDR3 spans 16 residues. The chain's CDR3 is CASPDSGTGGVKTQYF. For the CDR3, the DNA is TGTGCCAGCCCCGACTCCGGGACAGGGGGCGTAAAGACCCAGTACTTC.

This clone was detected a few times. The CDR3 region is CASSTHWNTEAFF. CDR3 nucleotides: TGTGCCAGCAGCACTCATTGGAACACTGAAGCTTTCTTT. The chain carries TRBV5-5 and TRBJ1-1; unclear D gene. This CDR3 is built from 13 residues. The ends were cut back, 4 bases at V and 1 base at J, with 8 bases in the middle. Germline assignment: CDR1 SGHKS and CDR2 YYEKEE (reference sequence).

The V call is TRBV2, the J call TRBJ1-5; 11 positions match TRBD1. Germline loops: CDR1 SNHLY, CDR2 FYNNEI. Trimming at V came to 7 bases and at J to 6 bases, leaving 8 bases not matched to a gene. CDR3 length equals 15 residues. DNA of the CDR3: TGTGCCAGCAATTCTGCGGGACAGGGGGTTCAGCCCCAGCATTTT. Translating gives CASNSAGQGVQPQHF.

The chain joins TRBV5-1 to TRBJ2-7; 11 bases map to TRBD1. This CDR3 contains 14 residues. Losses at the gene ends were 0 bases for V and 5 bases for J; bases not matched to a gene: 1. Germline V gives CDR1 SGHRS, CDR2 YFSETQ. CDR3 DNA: TGCGCCAGCAGCTTGGGGGGACAGGGGGACGAGCAGTACTTC. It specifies CASSLGGQGDEQYF.

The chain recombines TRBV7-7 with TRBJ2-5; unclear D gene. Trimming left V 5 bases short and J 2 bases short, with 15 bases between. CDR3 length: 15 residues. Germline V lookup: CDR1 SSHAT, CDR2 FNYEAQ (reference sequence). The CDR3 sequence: CASSPEPQVQETQYF. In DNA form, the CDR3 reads TGTGCCAGCAGCCCCGAACCCCAGGTTCAAGAGACCCAGTACTTC.

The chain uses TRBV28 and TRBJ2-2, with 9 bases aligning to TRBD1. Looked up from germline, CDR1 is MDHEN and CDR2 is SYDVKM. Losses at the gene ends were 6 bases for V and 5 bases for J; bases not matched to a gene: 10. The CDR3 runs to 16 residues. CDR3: CASRTTGGGKTGELFF. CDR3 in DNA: TGTGCCAGCAGGACAACAGGGGGCGGGAAAACCGGGGAGCTGTTTTTT.

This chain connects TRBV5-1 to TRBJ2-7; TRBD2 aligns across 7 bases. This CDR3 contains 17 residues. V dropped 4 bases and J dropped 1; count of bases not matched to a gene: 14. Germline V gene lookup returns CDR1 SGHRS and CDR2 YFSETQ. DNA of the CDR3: TGCGCCAGCAGCGACTACCCCGGTGGCGGGGGTTCCTACGAGCAGTACGTC. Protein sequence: CASSDYPGGGGSYEQYV.

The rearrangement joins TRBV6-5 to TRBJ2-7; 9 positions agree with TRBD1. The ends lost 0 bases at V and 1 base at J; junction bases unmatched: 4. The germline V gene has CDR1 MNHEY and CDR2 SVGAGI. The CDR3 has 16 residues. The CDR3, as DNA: TGTGCCAGCAGTTACTCACCGGGACAGGGTTCCTACGAGCAGTACTTC. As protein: CASSYSPGQGSYEQYF.